What follows describes a single TCR beta chain. The antigen it binds to is not known. No base quality information exists; no much larger clone differs at one position. These data originate in a study of blood T cell repertoires in COVID-19 (dated by TCRdb to about 2020). With respect to the entire study: The collaborator samples originated in the United States, Italy and Spain and spanned the acute and convalescent phases of COVID-19. The material from the prospective study consisted of cDNA or gDNA derived from T cells, B-cell-depleted T cells, or PBMCs. The dataset comprised deeply sampled blood TCRbeta repertoires from subjects exposed to, actively infected with, or recovered from COVID-19. The repertoires were released in a freely available public database meant as a resource for research on the immune response to SARS-CoV-2. Samples were obtained from the ongoing ImmuneRACE study (first 160 participants) and from over 1,000 subjects provided by 6 global collaborators. Sample metadata almost always included a de-identified subject ID, COVID-19 status, age in years and sex. Where available, HLA class I and class II types were taken from metadata supplied by the sample provider and were not determined by assay-based typing.

At the junction V is shortened by 6 bases and J by 4 bases; bases outside the gene matches: 2. For CDR1 and CDR2, the germline V gene lists MNHEY and SVGAGI. Its CDR3 holds 13 amino acids, cysteine through phenylalanine. The sequence is cut down to CDR3 DNA, 39 bases in frame from base 1. The immunoSEQ Assay, a bias-controlled multiplex PCR, was used to amplify TCRbeta CDR3 regions from genomic DNA. The authors' analysis ran thus. Nucleated cell counts per sample were estimated from amplification of reference gene primers within the assay. To quantify the absolute abundance of each unique TCRbeta CDR3 rearrangement, sequence reads were collapsed and filtered. Productive Simpson clonality was computed per sample as the square root of Simpson's diversity index over productive rearrangements. TCRdb holds this immuneACCESS table with in-frame rearrangements only. Some clones are missing; in checked studies, unresolved V genes explain under half, and the rest has no known cause. V and J calls and clone size are given by that table; D and trimming were obtained from the DNA. This sample is represented by 250,000 to 400,000 clones; around 88% of them were singletons. Approximately 1.6% of the sample rests with the top ten.

One collaborating source in Seattle enrolled patients while the patients were actively infected and followed the patients over time throughout the course of disease. Each collaborating institution followed its own protocols to collect whole blood in K2EDTA tubes. For TCRbeta analysis, collaborators shipped samples in one of three forms: frozen whole blood, isolated PBMCs, or DNA extracted from either of those sample types. Study-level results and caveats: How much clinical and demographic metadata was included differed by source and by participant, and the metadata was provided uncurated.

The sequencing input was peripheral blood. The sequence was obtained from a woman in her 30s with COVID-19, enrolled during active disease. The V and J genes are TRBV6-5 and TRBJ1-2; TRBD1 matches 10 bases in the middle. The nucleotide sequence reads as follows: TGTGCCAGCAGAAGGACAGGGGGCTATGGCTACACCTTC. This gives the protein CASRRTGGYGYTF.